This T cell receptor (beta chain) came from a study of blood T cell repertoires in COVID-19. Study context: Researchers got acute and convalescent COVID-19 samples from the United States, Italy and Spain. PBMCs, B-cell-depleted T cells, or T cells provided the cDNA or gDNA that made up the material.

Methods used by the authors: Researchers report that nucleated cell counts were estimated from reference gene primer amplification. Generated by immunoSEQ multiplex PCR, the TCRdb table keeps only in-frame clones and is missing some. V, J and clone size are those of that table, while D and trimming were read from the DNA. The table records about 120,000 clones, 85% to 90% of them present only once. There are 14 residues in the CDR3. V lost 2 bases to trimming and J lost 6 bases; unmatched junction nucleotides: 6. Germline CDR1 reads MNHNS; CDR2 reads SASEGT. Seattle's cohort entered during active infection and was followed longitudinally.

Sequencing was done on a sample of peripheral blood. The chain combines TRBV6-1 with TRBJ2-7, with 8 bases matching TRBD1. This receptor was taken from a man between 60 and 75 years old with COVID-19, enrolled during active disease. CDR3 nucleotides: TGTGCCAGCAGTGAAACGGGACAGGAAGGCGAGCAGTACTTC. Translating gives CASSETGQEGEQYF.